This T cell receptor (beta chain) is from a study of blood T cell repertoires in COVID-19 (TCRdb year 2020). In terms of the full investigation: Collaborator samples came from the United States, Italy and Spain and covered acute and convalescent phases of COVID-19. The prospective study material was composed of cDNA or gDNA derived from T cells, B-cell-depleted T cells, or PBMCs. Subjects who had been exposed to COVID-19, were actively infected with it, or had recovered from it provided the deeply sampled blood TCRbeta repertoires that made up the dataset. HLA class I and class II types, where available, came from metadata supplied by the sample provider rather than from assay-based typing. Nearly every sample came with metadata listing a de-identified subject ID, COVID-19 status, age in years and sex. The repertoires were released in a freely available public database intended as a resource for research on the immune response to SARS-CoV-2. Samples came from the ongoing ImmuneRACE study (first 160 participants) plus 1,254 subjects from 6 global collaborators.

A remark on this clone: The antigen this receptor binds is unknown. No quality values exist for individual bases; no much larger clone is one base distant.

The germline V gene (reference sequence) gives CDR1 as LNHDA and CDR2 as SQIVND. V was cut back by 8 bases and J by 10 bases, leaving a gap of 26 bases between them. The CDR3 spans 16 residues, from the cysteine through the phenylalanine. The sequence is cut down to CDR3 DNA, 48 bases in frame from base 1. One collaborating source in Seattle enrolled patients during active infection and followed them longitudinally through the course of disease. The collaborating institutions used their own protocols to collect whole blood in K2EDTA tubes. Collaborator samples were shipped for TCRbeta analysis as frozen whole blood, isolated PBMCs, or DNA extracted from either sample type. Overall results and qualifications from the work: How much clinical and demographic metadata was included differed by source and by participant, and the metadata was provided uncurated.

The immunoSEQ Assay, a bias-controlled multiplex PCR, was used to amplify TCRbeta CDR3 regions from genomic DNA. The authors' pipeline ran thus. Nucleated cell counts per sample were estimated from amplification of reference gene primers within the assay. Sequence reads were collapsed and filtered to measure the absolute abundance of every unique TCRbeta CDR3 rearrangement. For each sample, productive Simpson clonality was calculated as the square root of Simpson's diversity index across productive rearrangements. TCRdb's version of the immuneACCESS table is confined to in-frame rearrangements and falls short of the full clone set. An unresolved V gene accounts for under half of the shortfall where checked; the remainder is of unknown origin. Clone size and the V and J calls come from that table; the DNA yielded D and trimming. This sample is represented by about 180,000 clones; roughly 81% of them were singletons. Clones ranked in the top ten supply 12% of the sample.

This receptor was taken from a woman of 80 years or more with COVID-19, enrolled during active disease. The V gene is TRBV19 and the J gene is TRBJ1-4; a tentative D call is TRBD1 (5 bases match). The sample was peripheral blood. The sequenced DNA: TGTGCCAGTTCCCACCGGGGGAGGCGGGGGGGTTTAAAACTGTTTTTT. This is translated as CASSHRGRRGGLKLFF.